The clone carrying this T cell receptor (beta chain) turned up a few times. Its antigen is undetermined. After 5'RACE with constant-segment primers, TCR alpha and TCR beta cDNA libraries carrying sample barcodes and UMIs were obtained. One entry per CDR3 protein results from TCRdb running MiXCR on the 5' RACE reads. The sample has over 300,000 distinct CDR3 sequences, less than 25% seen once. V shed 6 bases and J 3 bases; nucleotides not matched to a gene: 4. This CDR3 is built from 14 residues. The data derive from a study of T-cell memory formation after mild COVID-19. In the study overall: Clusters of TCRs were largely donor specific.

Findings and limits, study-wide: Clones that shrank (day 15 to 85) were balanced CD4/CD8, whereas later expanders leaned CD4+. Largely, contracting CD4+ clones fell within CM and EM, and contracting CD8+ clones within EMRA.

The chain carries TRBV12-3 or TRBV12-4 and TRBJ1-5; 8 bases fit TRBD1. The receptor comes from a man aged 18 to 30 who had mild COVID-19 (a few samples of this study predate the infection). Cell type and time point are not known. The sequencing input was PBMCs or a T cell subset sorted from them (not recorded which). CDR3 residues: CASRYRGNNQPQHF. In DNA form, the CDR3 reads TGTGCCAGCAGGTACAGGGGGAACAATCAGCCCCAGCATTTT.